These 12 T cell receptor beta chains originate from one sample sequenced in a study of shared clonotypes between healthy human individuals. TCRdb's copy holds only in-frame clones and misses some; the assay was immunoSEQ multiplex PCR. The table records approximately 1.4 million clones, 98% of them present only once. Sequencing was performed on naive CD4+ T cells sorted from blood. Subset: CD45RA+ positively selected. These receptors were taken from a man aged 25-40 years in good health.

The genes are TRBV4-3 and TRBJ2-7; TRBD1 matches 8 bases. The V and J ends lost 4 bases and 4 bases, in that order; junction bases with no gene match: 3. The CDR3 has 13 amino acids. Germline V gene lookup returns CDR1 LGHNA and CDR2 YSLEER. CDR3 nucleotide sequence: TGCGCCAGCAGCCGAGGACAGGGTTACGAGCAGTACTTC. Translation: CASSRGQGYEQYF.

This sequence joins TRBV7-6 and TRBJ2-2; 7 bases match TRBD2. CDR1 is SGHVS, CDR2 FNYEAQ, per germline. The V segment lost 4 bases and the J segment 6 bases; nucleotides outside the gene matches: 11. The CDR3 totals 16 residues. The CDR3 sequence is CASSSQAGLVSGELFF. CDR3 coding DNA: TGTGCCAGCAGCTCCCAAGCGGGACTCGTATCCGGGGAGCTGTTTTTT. The whole variable domain, remainder taken from reference TRBV7-6 and TRBJ2-2, is GAGVSQSPRYKVTKRGQDVALRCDPISGHVSLYWYRQALGQGPEFLTYFNYEAQQDKSGLPNDRFSAERPEGSISTLTIQRTEQRDSAMYRCASSSQAGLVSGELFFGEGSRLTVL.

The V gene is TRBV2, the J gene TRBJ2-7, with a tentative D call TRBD1 (6 bases). Trimming pared 1 base from V and 3 bases from J, leaving 10 bases between. This CDR3 is built from 14 residues. In germline, CDR1 is SNHLY, CDR2 FYNNEI. The CDR3 bases are TGTGCCAGCAGTGAAGGGGTCAGGGGCTACGAGCAGTACTTC. Protein sequence: CASSEGVRGYEQYF.

The chain links TRBV21-1 to TRBJ2-2; the listed D gene, TRBD2, was not tested against the DNA. TRBV21-1 is termed a pseudogene. This CDR3 has 16 residues. In DNA, the CDR3 is TGTGCCAGCAGCACCTGGACTAGCGGGGACACCGGGGAGCTGTTTTTT. Amino acid sequence: CASSTWTSGDTGELFF.

The V call is TRBV27, the J call TRBJ1-2; D is unclear. This CDR3 comprises 13 residues. Germline values: CDR1 MNHEY, CDR2 SMNVEV (reference sequence). V shed 3 bases and J shed 8 bases, with 13 bases lying between them. The CDR3 region has the DNA TGTGCCAGCAGTTTTCGGACTGAGGGCGGCTACACCTTC. Its translation is CASSFRTEGGYTF.

A note on this clone: The sample has other DNA sequences that encode this CDR3 too. This rearrangement joins TRBV5-4 to TRBJ2-7; D is possibly TRBD2 (7 bases). V was cut by 4 bases and J by 5 bases, with 10 bases left in between. The CDR3 consists of 12 residues. Per germline, CDR1 SGHNT and CDR2 YYREEE (reference sequence). DNA of the CDR3: TGTGCCAGCAGCCGAGGGGGGGACGAGCAGTACTTC. Encoded protein: CASSRGGDEQYF.

This clone was found once. This chain uses TRBV7-9 with TRBJ2-3; the match to TRBD1 covers 7 bases. Germline loops: CDR1 SEHNR, CDR2 FQNEAQ (reference sequence). The CDR3 totals 14 residues. V lost 6 bases, J lost 1 base, and 4 bases stayed unmatched. Written as DNA, the CDR3 is TGTGCCAGCAGGCGGCAGGGGGGCACAGATACGCAGTATTTT. This sequence encodes CASRRQGGTDTQYF.

The genes are TRBV18 and TRBJ1-4; possible D gene TRBD1, 5 bases. V gave up 3 bases and J gave up 7 bases, with 18 bases separating them. CDR3 size: 16 residues. Germline V gives CDR1 KGHSH, CDR2 LQKENI. CDR3 loop: CASSPVGFGTGEKLFF. CDR3 DNA: TGTGCCAGCTCACCGGTAGGTTTTGGCACAGGTGAAAAACTGTTTTTT. Full variable domain (remainder filled in from reference TRBV18 and TRBJ1-4): NAGVMQNPRHLVRRRGQEARLRCSPMKGHSHVYWYRQLPEEGLKFMVYLQKENIIDESGMPKERFSAEFPKEGPSILRIQQVVRGDSAAYFCASSPVGFGTGEKLFFGSGTQLSVL.

V gene TRBV6-5 combines with J gene TRBJ2-7; TRBD2 agrees at 9 bases. Germline values: CDR1 MNHEY, CDR2 SVGAGI. The CDR3 runs to 15 residues. Germline trimming cut 5 bases from V and 2 bases from J; bases unmatched to any gene: 7. CDR3 in DNA: TGTGCCAGCAGTAGAGGTCTAGCGGGGACCTACGAGCAGTACTTC. The encoded protein is CASSRGLAGTYEQYF.

The gene calls are TRBV7-8 and TRBJ2-7; 7 nucleotides line up with TRBD1. CDR1 and CDR2 from the germline V gene are SGHVS and FQNEAQ. V shed 3 bases and J 1 base; nucleotides not matched to a gene: 3. The CDR3 is 14 residues long. CDR3 region: CASSFTDRSYEQYF. As DNA, the CDR3 is TGTGCCAGCAGCTTCACGGACAGGTCCTACGAGCAGTACTTC.

The V gene is TRBV6-5, the J gene TRBJ2-7, with D unclear. The CDR3 has 13 amino acids. Germline-derived CDR1 and CDR2 are MNHEY and SVGAGI. V was cut by 6 bases and J by 1 base, with 10 bases left in between. CDR3 residues: CASSFTTSYEQYF. The CDR3, as DNA: TGTGCCAGCAGCTTCACCACATCCTACGAGCAGTACTTC.

The V and J genes are TRBV11-2 and TRBJ1-1; D call uncertain. CDR1 and CDR2 (germline): SGHAT, FQNNGV. This CDR3 spans 14 amino acids. Trimming took off 6 bases at V and 5 bases at J, with 16 bases between the two ends. CDR3: CASSLGYGVTEAFF. CDR3 DNA sequence: TGTGCCAGCAGTTTGGGGTACGGGGTAACTGAAGCTTTCTTT.